This T cell receptor beta chain was recorded in a study of Ad26.COV2.S vaccination and SARS-CoV-2 variants. Measured with immunoSEQ multiplex PCR; TCRdb has only the in-frame clones, and not every one. The data hold hundreds of thousands of clones, with around 87% observed a single time. Described treatment: roughly 18 received Ad26.COV2.S at low or high dose, single or two shots; five or six received placebo; per-sample allocation not given. All samples were drawn on day 63, counting from the first vaccine or placebo injection. Cohort 1b enrolled adults aged 18-55 years in Boston. V lost 5 bases and J lost 5; bases outside the gene matches: 10. This CDR3 is built from 16 residues. The germline CDR1 and CDR2 sequences are SGHTA and FQGTGA.

The starting material was peripheral blood, obtained in a trial of Ad26.COV2.S vaccine versus placebo. This sequence originates from a person aged 18 to 59 who received the Ad26.COV2.S COVID-19 vaccine or a placebo. J is TRBJ2-5 and V is TRBV7-3; TRBD2 agrees at 11 bases. The CDR3 loop is CASSPGQTSGGETQYF. For the CDR3, the DNA is TGTGCCAGCAGCCCAGGACAAACTAGCGGGGGCGAGACCCAGTACTTC.